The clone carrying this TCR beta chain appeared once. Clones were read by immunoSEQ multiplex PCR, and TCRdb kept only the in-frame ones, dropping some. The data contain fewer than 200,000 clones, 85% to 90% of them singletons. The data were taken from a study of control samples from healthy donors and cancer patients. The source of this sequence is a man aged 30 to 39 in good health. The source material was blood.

As DNA, the CDR3 is TGTGCCAGCAGCTTAGCGGAAACTAATGAAAAACTGTTTTTT. Amino acid sequence: CASSLAETNEKLFF. The chain carries TRBV7-8 and TRBJ1-4; D uncertain. CDR1 and CDR2 (germline): SGHVS, FQNEAQ. Trimming removed 0 bases from V and 1 base from J, with 3 bases in between. The length of the CDR3 is 14 residues.